These T cell receptor beta chains were read from a single sample in a study of Ad26.COV2.S vaccination and SARS-CoV-2 variants. TCRdb's copy holds only in-frame clones and misses some; the assay was immunoSEQ multiplex PCR. The sample contains about 430,000 clones, 90% of which appear only once. The material sequenced was peripheral blood, taken in a trial of Ad26.COV2.S vaccine versus placebo. The receptors were sampled from a person between 18 and 65 years old who received the Ad26.COV2.S COVID-19 vaccine or a placebo. The CDR3 runs from the conserved cysteine through the conserved F or W. The D gene is left open where the match is weak. Clone size is given for some rows only: seen once, a few or many times, or a class if the clone is expanded.

d_gene	abundance	v_gene	j_gene	CDR3nt	CDR3aa
-	-	TRBV19	TRBJ2-5	TGTGCCAGTAGTATTGGTCTAGCTGGGAGGTACCAAGAGACCCAGTACTTC	CASSIGLAGRYQETQYF
TRBD2	-	TRBV6-5	TRBJ2-1	TGTGCCAGCAGTACGACTAGCGGAGCTTACAATGAGCAGTTCTTC	CASSTTSGAYNEQFF
-	once	TRBV6-6	TRBJ1-6	TGTGCCAGCAGTTACGGTCCAGGGGCCACCCTCCACTTT	CASSYGPGATLHF
TRBD1	-	TRBV27	TRBJ2-1	TGTGCCAGCAGTTTAAGGCCGGGACAGGGCTACAATGAGCAGTTCTTC	CASSLRPGQGYNEQFF
TRBD2	-	TRBV6-5	TRBJ2-1	TGTGCCAGCATCGGTAGCGGGAGTGATAATGAGCAGTTCTTC	CASIGSGSDNEQFF
TRBD1	-	TRBV5-6	TRBJ2-2	TGTGCCAGCAGCTTGGCCGACAGGGACACCGGGGAGCTGTTTTTT	CASSLADRDTGELFF
-	-	TRBV13	TRBJ2-1	TGTGCCAGCAGCCGCCAGGGGCGCGGATATGAGCAGTTCTTC	CASSRQGRGYEQFF
-	-	TRBV18	TRBJ2-1	TGTGCCAGCTCACCGTTAGGGCCTTTGGATGAGCAGTTCTTC	CASSPLGPLDEQFF
-	-	TRBV7-8	TRBJ2-1	TGTGCCAGCAGCTTTTCAGGGATCAATGAGCAGTTCTTC	CASSFSGINEQFF
-	once	TRBV6-2/TRBV6-3	TRBJ2-1	TGTGCCAGCAGTTTCAAGAGCTCCTACAATGAGCAGTTCTTC	CASSFKSSYNEQFF
-	-	TRBV2	TRBJ2-7	TGTGCCAGCAGTGTAGATTGGCGAGGCGAGCAGTACTTC	CASSVDWRGEQYF
-	-	TRBV28	TRBJ1-2	TGTGCCAGCAGTTTAAGCCCTCAGGTCGTTAACTATGGCTACACCTTC	CASSLSPQVVNYGYTF
-	once	TRBV3-1/TRBV3-2	TRBJ2-3	TGTGCCAGCAGCCAAAGTGCGGACAGCGGCACAGATACGCAGTATTTT	CASSQSADSGTDTQYF
-	-	TRBV11-3	TRBJ2-2	TGTGCCAGCAGCTTAGAGGGGTTCGGGGAGCTGTTTTTT	CASSLEGFGELFF
-	once	TRBV7-2	TRBJ2-1	TGTGCCAGCAGCTTAGATATAGGAACTCGAGGCAATGAGCAGTTCTTC	CASSLDIGTRGNEQFF
TRBD2	-	TRBV12-5	TRBJ2-1	TGTGCTAGTGGTTTGAGGGACTACTCCTACAATGAGCAGTTCTTC	CASGLRDYSYNEQFF
-	-	TRBV5-4	TRBJ2-1	TGTGCCAGCAGCCCGTTGGGGCGGAGAGTATACAATGAGCAGTTCTTC	CASSPLGRRVYNEQFF
TRBD1	-	TRBV10-2	TRBJ1-3	TGCGCCAGCAGCCAGGGGGCTGGAAACACCATATATTTT	CASSQGAGNTIYF
-	once	TRBV28	TRBJ1-1	TGTGCCAGCAGTTTTTGGGGGCGCATGAACACTGAAGCTTTCTTT	CASSFWGRMNTEAFF
-	-	TRBV27	TRBJ1-2	TGTGCCAGCAGTTTGACAGGAGGAGGCTATGGCTACACCTTC	CASSLTGGGYGYTF
-	-	TRBV30	TRBJ1-6	TGTGCCTGGAGTCTCGGAGGTAGCTCCTATAATTCACCCCTCCACTTT	CAWSLGGSSYNSPLHF
-	-	TRBV11-2	TRBJ2-2	TGTGCCAGCAGCCCATACGGCACCGGGGAGCTGTTTTTT	CASSPYGTGELFF
-	-	TRBV4-3	TRBJ2-1	TGCGCCAGCAGCCAAGATTGGCGGAATGAGCAGTTCTTC	CASSQDWRNEQFF
TRBD1	-	TRBV29-1	TRBJ2-7	TGCAGCGGTAGGACAGGGCAGTCCTACGAGCAGTACTTC	CSGRTGQSYEQYF
-	-	TRBV28	TRBJ2-2	TGTGCCAGCAGCTCAGGGTCTACCGGGGAGCTGTTTTTT	CASSSGSTGELFF
TRBD1	-	TRBV6-2/TRBV6-3	TRBJ2-2	TGTGCCAGCAGTTATAATAGGGACAGGGACACCGGGGAGCTGTTTTTT	CASSYNRDRDTGELFF
TRBD2	-	TRBV12-3/TRBV12-4	TRBJ2-7	TGTGCCAGCAGTTTTGGGGGAGGGGACGAGCAGTACTTC	CASSFGGGDEQYF